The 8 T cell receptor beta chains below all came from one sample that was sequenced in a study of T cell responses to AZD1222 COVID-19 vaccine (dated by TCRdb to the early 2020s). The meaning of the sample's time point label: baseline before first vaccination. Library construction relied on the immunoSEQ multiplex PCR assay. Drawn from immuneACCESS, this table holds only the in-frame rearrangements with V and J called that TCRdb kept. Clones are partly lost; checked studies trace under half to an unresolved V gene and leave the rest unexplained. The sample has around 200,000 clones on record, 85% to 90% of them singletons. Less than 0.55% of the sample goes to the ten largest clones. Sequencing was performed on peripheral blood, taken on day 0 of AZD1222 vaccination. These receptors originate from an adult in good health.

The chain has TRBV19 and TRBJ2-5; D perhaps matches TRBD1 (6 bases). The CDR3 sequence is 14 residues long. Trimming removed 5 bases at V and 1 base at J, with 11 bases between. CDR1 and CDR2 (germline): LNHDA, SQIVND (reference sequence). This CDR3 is CASSPRQVQETQYF. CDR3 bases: TGTGCCAGTAGTCCGCGACAGGTCCAAGAGACCCAGTACTTC.

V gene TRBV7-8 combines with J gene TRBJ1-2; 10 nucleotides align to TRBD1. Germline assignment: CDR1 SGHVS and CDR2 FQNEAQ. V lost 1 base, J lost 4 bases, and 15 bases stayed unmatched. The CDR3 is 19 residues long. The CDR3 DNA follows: TGTGCCAGCAGCTTAGTCAGGAGCGGACAGGGGGGAATTCTCTATGGCTACACCTTC. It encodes CASSLVRSGQGGILYGYTF.

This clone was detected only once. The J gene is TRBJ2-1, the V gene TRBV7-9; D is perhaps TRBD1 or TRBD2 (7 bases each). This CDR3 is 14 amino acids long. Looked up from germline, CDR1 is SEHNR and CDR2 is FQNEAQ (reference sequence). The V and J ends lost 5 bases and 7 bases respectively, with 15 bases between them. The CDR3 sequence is CASSIGGTANEQFF. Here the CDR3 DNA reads TGTGCCAGCAGCATCGGGGGGACAGCAAATGAGCAGTTCTTC.

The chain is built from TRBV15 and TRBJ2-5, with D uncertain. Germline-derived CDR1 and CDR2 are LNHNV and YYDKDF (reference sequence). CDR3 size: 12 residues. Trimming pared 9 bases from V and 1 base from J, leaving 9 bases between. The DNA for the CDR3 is TGTGCCACGGGTGGGCTCCAAGAGACCCAGTACTTC. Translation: CATGGLQETQYF. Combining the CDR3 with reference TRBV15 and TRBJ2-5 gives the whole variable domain DAMVIQNPRYQVTQFGKPVTLSCSQTLNHNVMYWYQQKSSQAPKLLFHYYDKDFNNEADTPDNFQSRRPNTSFCFLDIRSPGLGDTAMYLCATGGLQETQYFGPGTRLLVL.

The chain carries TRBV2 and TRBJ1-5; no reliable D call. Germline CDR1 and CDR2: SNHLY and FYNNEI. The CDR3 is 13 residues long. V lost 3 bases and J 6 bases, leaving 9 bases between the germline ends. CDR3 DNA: TGTGCCAGCAGTGACCCAGGCCCTCAGCCCCAGCATTTT. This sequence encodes CASSDPGPQPQHF.

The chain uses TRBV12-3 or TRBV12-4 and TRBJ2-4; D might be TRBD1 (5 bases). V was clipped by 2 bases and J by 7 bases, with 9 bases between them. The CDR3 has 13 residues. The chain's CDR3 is CASSLKGANIQYF. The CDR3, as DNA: TGTGCCAGCAGTTTAAAAGGGGCCAACATTCAGTACTTC.

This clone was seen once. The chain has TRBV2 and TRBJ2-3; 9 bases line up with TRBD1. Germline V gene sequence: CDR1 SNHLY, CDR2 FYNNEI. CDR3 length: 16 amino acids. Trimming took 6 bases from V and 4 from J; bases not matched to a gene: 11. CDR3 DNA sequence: TGTGCCAGCAGGGACAGGGGTGGTGGGGAGGCAGATACGCAGTATTTT. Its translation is CASRDRGGGEADTQYF.

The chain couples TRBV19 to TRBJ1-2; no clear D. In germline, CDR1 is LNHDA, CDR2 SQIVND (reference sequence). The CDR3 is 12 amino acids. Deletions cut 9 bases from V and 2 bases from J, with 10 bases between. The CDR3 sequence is CASQGSNYGYTF. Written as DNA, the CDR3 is TGTGCCAGCCAAGGGAGCAACTATGGCTACACCTTC.